The T cell receptor (beta chain) under discussion was sequenced for a study of vaccination effects on CD4 cells after COVID-19. Across the whole study: Post-vaccine sample collection fell at a median of 72 days after the second dose.

Expansion of antigen-specific CD4+ T cells with viral peptide pools was carried out by the ViraFEST assay before sequencing. A roughly 10-day culture period preceded the isolation of CD4+ T cells. Participants got two doses of BNT162b2 or mRNA-1273 vaccine. A word on this clone: Its antigen is still unknown.

The protocol was immunoSEQ multiplex PCR, while the TCRdb copy is restricted to in-frame clones and leaves out a portion. The data contain about 80,000 clones, over 70% of them singletons. The material was CD4+ T cells from PBMCs cultured with HCoV-OC43 spike peptides, obtained after COVID-19 vaccination. Subset defined: HCoV-OC43 spike overlapping peptide pool stimulation. The receptor was isolated from a human donor who received a COVID-19 vaccine.

CDR3 amino acids: CASTNDRAGGPTDTQYF. DNA for the CDR3: TGCGCCAGCACCAATGACAGAGCGGGGGGGCCTACAGATACGCAGTATTTT. The rearrangement links TRBV5-1 to TRBJ2-3, with TRBD2 identical over 10 bases. With 6 bases clipped from V and 3 bases from J, the junction kept 13 bases outside the gene matches. CDR1 is SGHRS and CDR2 is YFSETQ in the germline V gene. The CDR3 runs 17 residues.